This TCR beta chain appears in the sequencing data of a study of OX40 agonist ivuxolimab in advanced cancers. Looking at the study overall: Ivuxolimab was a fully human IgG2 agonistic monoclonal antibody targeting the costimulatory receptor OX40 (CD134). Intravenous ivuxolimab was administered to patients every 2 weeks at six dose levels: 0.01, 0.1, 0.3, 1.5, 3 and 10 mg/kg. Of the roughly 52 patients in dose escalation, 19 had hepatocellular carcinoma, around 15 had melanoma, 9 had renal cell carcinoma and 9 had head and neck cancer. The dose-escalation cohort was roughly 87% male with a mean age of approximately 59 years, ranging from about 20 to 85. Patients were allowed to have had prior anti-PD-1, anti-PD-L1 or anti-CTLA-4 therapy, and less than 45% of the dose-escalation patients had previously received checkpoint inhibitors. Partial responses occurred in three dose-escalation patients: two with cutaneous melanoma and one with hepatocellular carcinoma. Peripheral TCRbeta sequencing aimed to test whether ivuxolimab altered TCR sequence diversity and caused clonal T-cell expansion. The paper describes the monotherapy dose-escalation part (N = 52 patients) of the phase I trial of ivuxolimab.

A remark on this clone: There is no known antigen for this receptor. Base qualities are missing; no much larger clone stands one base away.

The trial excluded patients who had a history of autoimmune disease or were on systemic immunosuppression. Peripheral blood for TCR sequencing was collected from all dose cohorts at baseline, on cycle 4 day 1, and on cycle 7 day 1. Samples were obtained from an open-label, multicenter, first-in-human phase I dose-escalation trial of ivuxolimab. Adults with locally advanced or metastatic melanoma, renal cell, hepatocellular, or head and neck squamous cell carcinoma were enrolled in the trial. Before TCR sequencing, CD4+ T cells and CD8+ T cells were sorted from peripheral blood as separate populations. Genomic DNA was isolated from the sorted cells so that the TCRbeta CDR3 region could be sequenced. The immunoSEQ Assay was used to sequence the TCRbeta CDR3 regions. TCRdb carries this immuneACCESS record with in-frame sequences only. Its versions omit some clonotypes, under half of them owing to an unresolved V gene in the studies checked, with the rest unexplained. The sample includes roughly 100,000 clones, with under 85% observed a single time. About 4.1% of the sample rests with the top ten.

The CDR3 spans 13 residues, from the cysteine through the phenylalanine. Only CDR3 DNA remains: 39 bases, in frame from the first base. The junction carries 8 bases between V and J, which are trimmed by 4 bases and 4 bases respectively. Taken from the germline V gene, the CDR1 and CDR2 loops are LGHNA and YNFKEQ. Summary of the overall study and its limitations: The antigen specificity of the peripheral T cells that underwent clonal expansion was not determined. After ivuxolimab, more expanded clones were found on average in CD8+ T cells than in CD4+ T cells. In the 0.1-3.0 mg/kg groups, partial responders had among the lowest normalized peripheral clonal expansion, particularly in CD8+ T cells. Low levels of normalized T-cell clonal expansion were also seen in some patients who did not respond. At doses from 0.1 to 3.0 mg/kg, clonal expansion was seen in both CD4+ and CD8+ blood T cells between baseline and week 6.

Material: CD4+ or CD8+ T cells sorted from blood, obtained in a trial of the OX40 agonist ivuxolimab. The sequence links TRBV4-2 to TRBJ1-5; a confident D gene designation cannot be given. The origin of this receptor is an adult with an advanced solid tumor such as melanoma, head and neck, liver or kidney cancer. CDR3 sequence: CASSLTDNQPQHF. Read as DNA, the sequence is TGTGCCAGCAGCCTCACAGATAATCAGCCCCAGCATTTT.